The TCR beta chain described here comes from a study of blood T cell repertoires in COVID-19. The assay was immunoSEQ multiplex PCR, and TCRdb's table has in-frame clones only and misses some. The table shows nearly 250,000 clones, with 65% to 90% occurring only once. Trimming removed 2 bases at V and 6 bases at J, with 14 bases between. CDR1 and CDR2 from the germline V gene are SGHTA and FQGNSA. The length of the CDR3 is 15 residues. This chain connects TRBV7-2 to TRBJ2-1; D is unclear. Sequenced sample: PBMCs or T cells enriched from blood (not recorded which). The sequence was obtained from a woman aged 45-60 years with acute COVID-19. CDR3 loop: CASSLWFERANEQFF. The DNA of the CDR3 is TGTGCCAGCAGCTTATGGTTTGAGAGAGCCAATGAGCAGTTCTTC.